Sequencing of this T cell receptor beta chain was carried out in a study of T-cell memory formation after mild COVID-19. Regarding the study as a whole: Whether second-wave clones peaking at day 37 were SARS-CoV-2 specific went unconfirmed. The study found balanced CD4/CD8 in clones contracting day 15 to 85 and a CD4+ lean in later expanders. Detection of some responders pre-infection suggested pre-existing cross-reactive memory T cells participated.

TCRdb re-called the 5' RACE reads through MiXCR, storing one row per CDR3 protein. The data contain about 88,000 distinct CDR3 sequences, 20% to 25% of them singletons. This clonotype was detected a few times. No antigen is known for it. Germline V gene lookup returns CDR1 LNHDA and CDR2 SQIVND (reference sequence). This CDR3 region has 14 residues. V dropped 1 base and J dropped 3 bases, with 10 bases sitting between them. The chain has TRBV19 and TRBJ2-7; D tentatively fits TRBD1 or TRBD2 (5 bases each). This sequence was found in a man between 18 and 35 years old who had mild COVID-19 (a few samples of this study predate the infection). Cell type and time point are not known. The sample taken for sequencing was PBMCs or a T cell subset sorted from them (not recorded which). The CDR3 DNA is TGTGCCAGTAGTATAGGTTCGGGGCTCTACGAGCAGTACTTC. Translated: CASSIGSGLYEQYF.